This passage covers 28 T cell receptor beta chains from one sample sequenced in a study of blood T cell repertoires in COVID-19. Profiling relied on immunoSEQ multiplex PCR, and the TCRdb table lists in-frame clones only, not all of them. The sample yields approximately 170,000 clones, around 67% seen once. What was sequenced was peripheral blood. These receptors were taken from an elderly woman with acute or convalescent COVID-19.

Here the CDR3 reads CASSVDPGGPGYTF. CDR3 nucleotide sequence: TGTGCCAGCAGCGTAGATCCGGGAGGGCCCGGCTACACCTTC. This chain links TRBV9 with TRBJ1-2, with D hard to call. The CDR3 runs 14 residues. V was cut by 0 bases and J by 8 bases, with 14 bases left in between. Germline-derived CDR1 and CDR2 are SGDLS and YYNGEE.

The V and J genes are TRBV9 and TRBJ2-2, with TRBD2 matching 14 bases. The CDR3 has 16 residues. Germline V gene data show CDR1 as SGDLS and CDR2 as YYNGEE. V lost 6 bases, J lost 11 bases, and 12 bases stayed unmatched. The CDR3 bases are TGTGCCAGCACCCCTGGGACTAGCGGGAGTGGGGGAGAGCTGTTTTTT. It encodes CASTPGTSGSGGELFF. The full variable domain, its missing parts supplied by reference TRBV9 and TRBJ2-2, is DSGVTQTPKHLITATGQRVTLRCSPRSGDLSVYWYQQSLDQGLQFLIQYYNGEERAKGNILERFSAQQFPDLHSELNLSSLELGDSALYFCASTPGTSGSGGELFFGEGSRLTVL.

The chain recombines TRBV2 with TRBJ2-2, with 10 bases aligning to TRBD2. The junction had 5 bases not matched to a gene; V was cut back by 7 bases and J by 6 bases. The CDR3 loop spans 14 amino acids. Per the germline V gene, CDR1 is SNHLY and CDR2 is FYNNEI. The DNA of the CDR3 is TGTGCCAGCAAGACGGGACTAGCGTCCGGGGAGCTGTTTTTT. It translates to CASKTGLASGELFF.

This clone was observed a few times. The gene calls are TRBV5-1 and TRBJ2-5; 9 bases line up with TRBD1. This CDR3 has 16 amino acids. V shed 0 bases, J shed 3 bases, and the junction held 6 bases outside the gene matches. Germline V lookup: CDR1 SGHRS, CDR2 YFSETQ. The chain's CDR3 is CASSLAGGQGKETQYF. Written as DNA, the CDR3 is TGCGCCAGCAGCTTGGCCGGCGGACAGGGGAAAGAGACCCAGTACTTC.

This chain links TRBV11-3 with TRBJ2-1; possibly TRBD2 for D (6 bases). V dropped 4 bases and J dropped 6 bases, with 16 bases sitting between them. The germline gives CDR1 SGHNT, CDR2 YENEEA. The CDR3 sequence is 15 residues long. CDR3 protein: CASSSGGGVLNEQFF. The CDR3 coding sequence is TGTGCCAGCAGCTCCGGTGGAGGGGTGCTCAATGAGCAGTTCTTC.

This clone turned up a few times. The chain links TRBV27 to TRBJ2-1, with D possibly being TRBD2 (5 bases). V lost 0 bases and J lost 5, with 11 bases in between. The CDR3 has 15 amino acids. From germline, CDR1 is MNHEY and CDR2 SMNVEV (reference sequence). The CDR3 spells CASSLSIWGDNEQFF. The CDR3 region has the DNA TGTGCCAGCAGTTTATCGATATGGGGAGACAATGAGCAGTTCTTC.

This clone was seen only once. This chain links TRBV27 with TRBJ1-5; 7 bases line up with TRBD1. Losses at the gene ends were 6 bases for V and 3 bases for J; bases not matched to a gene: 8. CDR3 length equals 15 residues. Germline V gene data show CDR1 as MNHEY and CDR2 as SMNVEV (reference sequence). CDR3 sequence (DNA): TGTGCCAGCAGCCACGAGGGACAGTTCAATCAGCCCCAGCATTTT. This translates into CASSHEGQFNQPQHF.

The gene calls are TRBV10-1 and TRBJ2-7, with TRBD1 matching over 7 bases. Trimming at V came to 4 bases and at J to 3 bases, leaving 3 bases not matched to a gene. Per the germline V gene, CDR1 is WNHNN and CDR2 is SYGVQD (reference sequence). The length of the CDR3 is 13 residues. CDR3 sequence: CASSVTGSYEQYF. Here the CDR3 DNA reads TGCGCCAGCAGTGTGACAGGGAGCTACGAGCAGTACTTC.

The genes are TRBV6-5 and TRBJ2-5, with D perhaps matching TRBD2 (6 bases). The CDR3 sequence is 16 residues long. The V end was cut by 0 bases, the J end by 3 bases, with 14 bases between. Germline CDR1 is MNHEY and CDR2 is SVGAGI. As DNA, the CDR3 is TGTGCCAGCAGTTACTCGTACGCGGGGTTTGAAGAGACCCAGTACTTC. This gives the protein CASSYSYAGFEETQYF.

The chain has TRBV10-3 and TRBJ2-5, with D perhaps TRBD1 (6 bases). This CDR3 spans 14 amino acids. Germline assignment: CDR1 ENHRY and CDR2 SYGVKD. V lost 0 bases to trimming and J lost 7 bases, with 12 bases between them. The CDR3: CAISESGPGVTQYF. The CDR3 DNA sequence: TGTGCCATCAGTGAGTCGGGACCAGGGGTGACCCAGTACTTC.

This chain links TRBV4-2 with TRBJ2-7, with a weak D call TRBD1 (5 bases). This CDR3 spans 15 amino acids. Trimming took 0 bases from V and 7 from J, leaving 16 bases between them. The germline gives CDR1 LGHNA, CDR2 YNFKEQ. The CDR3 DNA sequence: TGTGCCAGCAGCCAAGATCTTGGACAAACGAGGGAGCAGTACTTC. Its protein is CASSQDLGQTREQYF.

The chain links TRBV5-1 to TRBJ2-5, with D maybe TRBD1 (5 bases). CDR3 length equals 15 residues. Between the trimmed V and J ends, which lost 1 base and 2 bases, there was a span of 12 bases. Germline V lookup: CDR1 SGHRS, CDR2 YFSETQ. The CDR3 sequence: CASSLLQGGQETQYF. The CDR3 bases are TGCGCCAGCAGCTTGTTGCAGGGTGGGCAAGAGACCCAGTACTTC.

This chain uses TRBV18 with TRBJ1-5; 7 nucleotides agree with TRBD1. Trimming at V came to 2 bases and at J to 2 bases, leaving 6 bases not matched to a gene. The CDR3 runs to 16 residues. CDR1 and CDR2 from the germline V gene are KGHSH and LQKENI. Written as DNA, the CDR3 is TGTGCCAGCTCACCATGGGGACAGAGTGGCAATCAGCCCCAGCATTTT. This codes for CASSPWGQSGNQPQHF. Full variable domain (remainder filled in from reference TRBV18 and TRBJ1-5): NAGVMQNPRHLVRRRGQEARLRCSPMKGHSHVYWYRQLPEEGLKFMVYLQKENIIDESGMPKERFSAEFPKEGPSILRIQQVVRGDSAAYFCASSPWGQSGNQPQHFGDGTRLSIL.

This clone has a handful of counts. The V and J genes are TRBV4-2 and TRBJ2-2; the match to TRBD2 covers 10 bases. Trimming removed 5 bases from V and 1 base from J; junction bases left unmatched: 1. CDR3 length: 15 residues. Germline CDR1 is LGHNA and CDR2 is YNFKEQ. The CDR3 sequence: CASSEREGNTGELFF. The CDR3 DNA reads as TGTGCCAGCAGCGAGCGGGAGGGGAACACCGGGGAGCTGTTTTTT.

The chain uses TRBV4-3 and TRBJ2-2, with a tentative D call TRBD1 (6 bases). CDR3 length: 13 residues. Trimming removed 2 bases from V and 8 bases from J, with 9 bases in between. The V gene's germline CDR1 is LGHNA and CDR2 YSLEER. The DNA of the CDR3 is TGCGCCAGCAGCCAACAGGGGCAAGGGGAGCTGTTTTTT. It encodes CASSQQGQGELFF.

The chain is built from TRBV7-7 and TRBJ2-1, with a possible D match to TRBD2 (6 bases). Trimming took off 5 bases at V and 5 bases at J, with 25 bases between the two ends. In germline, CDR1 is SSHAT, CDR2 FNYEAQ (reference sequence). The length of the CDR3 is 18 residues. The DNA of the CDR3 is TGTGCCAGCAGCGTCTCCTTACCGGGAGTAGGTAACCACAATGAGCAGTTCTTC. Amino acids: CASSVSLPGVGNHNEQFF.

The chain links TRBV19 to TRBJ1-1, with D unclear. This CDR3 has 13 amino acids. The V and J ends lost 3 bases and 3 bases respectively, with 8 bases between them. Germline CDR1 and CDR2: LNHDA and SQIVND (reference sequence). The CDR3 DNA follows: TGTGCCAGTAGTATGGCCGTGGACACTGAAGCTTTCTTT. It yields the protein CASSMAVDTEAFF.

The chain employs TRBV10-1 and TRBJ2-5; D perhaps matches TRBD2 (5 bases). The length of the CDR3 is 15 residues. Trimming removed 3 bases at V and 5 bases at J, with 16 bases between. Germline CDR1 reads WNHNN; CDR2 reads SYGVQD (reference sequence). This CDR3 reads CASSDPGDRGETQYF. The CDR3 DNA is TGCGCCAGCAGTGATCCCGGCGATAGAGGGGAGACCCAGTACTTC.

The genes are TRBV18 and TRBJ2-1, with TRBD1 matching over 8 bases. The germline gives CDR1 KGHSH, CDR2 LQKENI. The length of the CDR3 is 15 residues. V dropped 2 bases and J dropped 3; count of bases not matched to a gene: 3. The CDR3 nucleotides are TGTGCCAGCTCACCAGGACAGGGTAGCTACAATGAGCAGTTCTTC. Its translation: CASSPGQGSYNEQFF. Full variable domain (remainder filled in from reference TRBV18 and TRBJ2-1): NAGVMQNPRHLVRRRGQEARLRCSPMKGHSHVYWYRQLPEEGLKFMVYLQKENIIDESGMPKERFSAEFPKEGPSILRIQQVVRGDSAAYFCASSPGQGSYNEQFFGPGTRLTVL.

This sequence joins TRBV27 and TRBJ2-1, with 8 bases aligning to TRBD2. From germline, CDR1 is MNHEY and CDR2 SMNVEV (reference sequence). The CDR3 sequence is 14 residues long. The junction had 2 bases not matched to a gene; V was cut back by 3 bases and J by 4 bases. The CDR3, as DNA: TGTGCCAGCAGTTTCGGCGGGAGGTACAATGAGCAGTTCTTC. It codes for CASSFGGRYNEQFF.

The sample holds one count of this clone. The DNA for the CDR3 is TGTGCCAGCAGCTTCAGCGGAATCCAAGAGACCCAGTACTTC. Translation gives CASSFSGIQETQYF. The chain links TRBV5-4 to TRBJ2-5; a weak D match, TRBD2 (5 bases). The CDR3 has 14 amino acids. Trimming removed 2 bases from V and 1 base from J, with 9 bases in between. CDR1 is SGHNT and CDR2 is YYREEE in the germline V gene (reference sequence).

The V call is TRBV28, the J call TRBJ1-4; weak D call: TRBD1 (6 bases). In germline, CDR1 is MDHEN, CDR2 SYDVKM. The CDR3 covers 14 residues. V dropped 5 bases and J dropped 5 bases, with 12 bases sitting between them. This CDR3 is CASSTGQLNEKLFF. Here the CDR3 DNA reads TGTGCCAGCAGTACAGGACAGTTGAATGAAAAACTGTTTTTT.

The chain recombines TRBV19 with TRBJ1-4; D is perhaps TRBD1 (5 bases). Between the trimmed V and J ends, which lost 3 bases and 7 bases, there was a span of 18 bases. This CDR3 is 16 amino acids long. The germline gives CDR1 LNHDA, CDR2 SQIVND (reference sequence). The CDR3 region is CASSIGRPGTFEKLFF. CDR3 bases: TGTGCCAGTAGTATCGGGAGGCCCGGGACTTTTGAAAAACTGTTTTTT.

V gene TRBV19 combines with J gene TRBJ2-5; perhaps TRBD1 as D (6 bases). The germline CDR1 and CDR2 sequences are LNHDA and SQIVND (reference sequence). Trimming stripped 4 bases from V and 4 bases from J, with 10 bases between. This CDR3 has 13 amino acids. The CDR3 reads CASSTGASETQYF. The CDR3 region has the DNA TGTGCCAGTAGTACAGGGGCCTCAGAGACCCAGTACTTC.

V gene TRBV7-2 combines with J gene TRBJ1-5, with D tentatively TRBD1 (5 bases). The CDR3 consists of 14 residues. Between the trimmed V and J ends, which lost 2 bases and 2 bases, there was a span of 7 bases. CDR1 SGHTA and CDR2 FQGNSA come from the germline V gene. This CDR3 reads CASSLSRGNQPQHF. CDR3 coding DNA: TGTGCCAGCAGCTTATCCAGGGGCAATCAGCCCCAGCATTTT.

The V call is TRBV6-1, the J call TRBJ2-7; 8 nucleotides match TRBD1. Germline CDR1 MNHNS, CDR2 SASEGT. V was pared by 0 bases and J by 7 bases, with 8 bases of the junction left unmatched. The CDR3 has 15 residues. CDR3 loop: CASSEAWQGANEQYF. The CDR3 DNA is TGTGCCAGCAGTGAAGCCTGGCAGGGGGCGAATGAGCAGTACTTC.

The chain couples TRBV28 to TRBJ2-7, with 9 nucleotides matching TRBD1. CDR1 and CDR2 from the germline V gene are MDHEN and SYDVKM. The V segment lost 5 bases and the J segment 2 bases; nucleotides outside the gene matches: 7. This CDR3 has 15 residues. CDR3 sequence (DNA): TGTGCCAGCAGTCCAGCCGGGACAGGGACCTACGAGCAGTACTTC. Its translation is CASSPAGTGTYEQYF.

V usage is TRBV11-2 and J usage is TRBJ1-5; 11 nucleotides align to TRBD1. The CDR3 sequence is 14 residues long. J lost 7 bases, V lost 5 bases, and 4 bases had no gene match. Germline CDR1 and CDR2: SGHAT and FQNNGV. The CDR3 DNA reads TGTGCCAGCAGCGTTGGGACAGGGGGACAGCCCCAGCATTTT. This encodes CASSVGTGGQPQHF.